These 3 T cell receptor beta chains share one sample of origin, sequenced in a study of read filtering for tumor transcriptome and immune sequencing. From approximately 400 ng of RNA, a library with molecular barcoded alpha/delta and beta/gamma adaptors was made. TCRdb re-called the reads with MiXCR, one entry per CDR3 protein. Among around 50,000 distinct CDR3 sequences, 20% to 25% were seen once, and the ten largest hold about 18%. Sequenced material: a population of CD138-negative cells sorted from bone marrow. All receptors derive from a donor aged 40 or older with multiple myeloma.

This clonotype was seen only a few times. The chain carries TRBV11-2 and TRBJ2-5; D ambiguous. The CDR3 is made up of 13 amino acids. Germline CDR1 SGHAT, CDR2 FQNNGV. The V and J ends lost 2 bases and 2 bases respectively, with 6 bases between them. DNA of the CDR3: TGTGCCAGCAGCTTATTTAGACAAGAGACCCAGTACTTC. Protein sequence: CASSLFRQETQYF.

A remark on this clonotype: Since a much larger clone is just one base distant, this may be a read error. The missing conserved phenylalanine or tryptophan at the end of this CDR3 makes a read error likely. The J gene is TRBJ2-3, the V gene TRBV11-3, with D perhaps matching TRBD1 (5 bases). The CDR3 totals 13 residues. Germline V gives CDR1 SGHNT, CDR2 YENEEA. Trimming stripped 5 bases from V and 2 bases from J, with 8 bases between. The DNA for the CDR3 is TGTGCCAGCAGCCGGACAAACACAGATACGCAGTATCTT. Amino acids: CASSRTNTDTQYL.

This clonotype showed up many times. The chain uses TRBV28 and TRBJ2-5; 8 bases are a match to TRBD2. V was clipped by 5 bases and J by 2 bases; unmatched bases: 4. CDR3 length: 14 amino acids. Per the germline V gene, CDR1 is MDHEN and CDR2 is SYDVKM. The chain's CDR3 is CASSGSGGQETQYF. DNA of the CDR3: TGTGCCAGCAGTGGCAGCGGGGGTCAAGAGACCCAGTACTTC. Based on the CDR3 plus reference TRBV28 and TRBJ2-5, the full variable domain is DVKVTQSSRYLVKRTGEKVFLECVQDMDHENMFWYRQDPGLGLRLIYFSYDVKMKEKGDIPEGYSVSREKKERFSLILESASTNQTSMYLCASSGSGGQETQYFGPGTRLLVL.